This passage covers 3 T cell receptor beta chains from one sample sequenced in a study of cytomegalovirus exposure and HLA in healthy donors. Assay: immunoSEQ multiplex PCR; the TCRdb copy retains only in-frame clones and omits some. This table has over 200,000 clones, roughly 89% appearing once. The sample consisted of PBMCs. The receptors were sampled from a woman aged 18-35 years in good health and CMV-seronegative.

The chain has TRBV7-2 and TRBJ2-1; TRBD1 is a possible D gene (5 bases). The CDR3 consists of 16 residues. Trimming stripped 2 bases from V and 1 base from J, with 12 bases between. Germline CDR1 reads SGHTA; CDR2 reads FQGNSA. The DNA for the CDR3 is TGTGCCAGCAGCTTAATAGGGGTTGGGTCCTACAATGAGCAGTTCTTC. It specifies CASSLIGVGSYNEQFF.

About this clone: The same CDR3 can be traced to other DNA sequences in this sample. The chain recombines TRBV5-1 with TRBJ1-5, with TRBD1 matching over 9 bases. The CDR3 has 14 residues. Germline values: CDR1 SGHRS, CDR2 YFSETQ. J lost 4 bases, V lost 4 bases, and 3 bases had no gene match. CDR3: CASSPGQGNQPQHF. The CDR3, as DNA: TGCGCCAGCAGCCCAGGACAGGGGAATCAGCCCCAGCATTTT. Together with reference TRBV5-1 and TRBJ1-5, the CDR3 gives the full variable domain: KAGVTQTPRYLIKTRGQQVTLSCSPISGHRSVSWYQQTPGQGLQFLFEYFSETQRNKGNFPGRFSGRQFSNSRSEMNVSTLELGDSALYLCASSPGQGNQPQHFGDGTRLSIL.

The chain employs TRBV6-5 and TRBJ1-3; D might be TRBD1 (5 bases). Germline V gives CDR1 MNHEY, CDR2 SVGAGI. CDR3 size: 13 residues. V lost 8 bases, J lost 4 bases, and 12 bases lay in between. CDR3: CASEAGEGNTIYF. The CDR3 DNA sequence: TGTGCCAGCGAAGCGGGGGAAGGAAACACCATATATTTT.